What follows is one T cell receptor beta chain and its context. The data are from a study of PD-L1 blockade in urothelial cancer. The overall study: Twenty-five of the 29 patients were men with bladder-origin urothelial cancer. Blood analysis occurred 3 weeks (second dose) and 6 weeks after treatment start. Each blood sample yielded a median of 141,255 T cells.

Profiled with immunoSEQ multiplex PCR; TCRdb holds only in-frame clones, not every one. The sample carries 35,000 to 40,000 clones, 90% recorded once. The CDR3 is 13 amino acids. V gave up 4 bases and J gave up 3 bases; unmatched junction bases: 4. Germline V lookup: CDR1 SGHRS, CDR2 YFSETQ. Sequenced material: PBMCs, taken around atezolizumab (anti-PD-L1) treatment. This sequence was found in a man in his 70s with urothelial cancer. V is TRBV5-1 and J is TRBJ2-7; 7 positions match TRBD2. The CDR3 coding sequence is TGCGCCAGCAGCCGGGGGGAGGGCTACGAGCAGTACTTC. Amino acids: CASSRGEGYEQYF.